In this sample, the clone carrying this TCR beta chain turned up many times. Its antigen is as yet unknown. The data belong to a study of T cells in Graves' hyperthyroidism and ophthalmopathy. J was trimmed by 4 bases and V by 3 bases; bases with no gene match: 23. The CDR3 runs 20 residues. Germline lookup yields CDR1 LNHNV and CDR2 YYDKDF (reference sequence). General study results and limits: Blood also held most thyroid clonotypes expanded beyond 0.001.

Uncontrolled infection, other autoimmune disease, pregnancy or lactation led to exclusion. Amplification targeted TCR beta CDR3 regions from RNA transcripts. Using the HTBI primer set, a first-round RT-PCR was run on the TCR CDR3. MiXCR was run by TCRdb on the multiplex PCR reads, yielding one entry per CDR3 protein. Of about 300,000 distinct CDR3 sequences in the sample, roughly 19% were seen once. The sample comprised blood. The source of this sequence is a man in his fifties or sixties with Graves' ophthalmopathy. The chain couples TRBV15 to TRBJ2-7, with 8 bases aligning to TRBD1. CDR3 nucleotides: TGTGCCACCAGCAGGCCCCCTCCGGACAGGGTCCCCATTCAGGGATACGAGCAGTACTTC. Translated, it gives CATSRPPPDRVPIQGYEQYF.